This T cell receptor beta chain was observed in a study of T cells in Graves' hyperthyroidism and ophthalmopathy. Regions amplified from RNA transcripts were the TCR beta CDR3 regions. HTBI primers drove first-round RT-PCR of the TCR CDR3. TCRdb redid the calling of the multiplex PCR reads with MiXCR, one entry per CDR3 protein. The sample shows 500,000 to 600,000 distinct CDR3 sequences, about 45% of them seen only once. V gave up 6 bases and J gave up 3 bases, with 15 bases separating them. The length of the CDR3 is 14 residues. Germline V CDR1 and CDR2: SNHLY, FYNNEI. Worth noting for this clonotype: This may stem from a read error, because a much larger clone lies one nucleotide away.

Specimen: peripheral blood or thyroid tissue (not recorded which). The chain uses TRBV2 and TRBJ2-7; weak D call: TRBD1 (5 bases). The clonotype was recovered from an adult woman with Graves' disease, either hyperthyroidism or ophthalmopathy (not recorded which). This chain's CDR3 is CASRGQTAFYEQYF. Written as DNA, the CDR3 is TGTGCCAGCAGGGGCCAGACAGCTTTCTACGAGCAGTACTTC.